In its sample, the clone carrying this T cell receptor beta chain was seen once. This record comes from a study of blood T cell repertoires in COVID-19. Looking at the study overall: Samples came from the United States, Italy and Spain, spanning acute and convalescent COVID-19.

CDR3 size: 15 residues. CDR1 is SGHRS and CDR2 is YFSETQ in the germline V gene. The V and J ends lost 4 bases and 4 bases, in that order; junction bases with no gene match: 8. Clones were read by immunoSEQ multiplex PCR, and TCRdb kept only the in-frame ones, dropping some. The data contain 200,000 to 250,000 clones, approximately 75% of them singletons. The sample consisted of PBMCs or T cells enriched from blood (not recorded which). The TCR originated in a man aged 35 to 55 who had recovered from COVID-19. The chain joins TRBV5-1 to TRBJ1-2, with TRBD1 matching 9 bases. DNA of the CDR3: TGCGCCAGCAGCCCGGGACAGGGTCTTGCCTATGGCTACACCTTC. It encodes CASSPGQGLAYGYTF.